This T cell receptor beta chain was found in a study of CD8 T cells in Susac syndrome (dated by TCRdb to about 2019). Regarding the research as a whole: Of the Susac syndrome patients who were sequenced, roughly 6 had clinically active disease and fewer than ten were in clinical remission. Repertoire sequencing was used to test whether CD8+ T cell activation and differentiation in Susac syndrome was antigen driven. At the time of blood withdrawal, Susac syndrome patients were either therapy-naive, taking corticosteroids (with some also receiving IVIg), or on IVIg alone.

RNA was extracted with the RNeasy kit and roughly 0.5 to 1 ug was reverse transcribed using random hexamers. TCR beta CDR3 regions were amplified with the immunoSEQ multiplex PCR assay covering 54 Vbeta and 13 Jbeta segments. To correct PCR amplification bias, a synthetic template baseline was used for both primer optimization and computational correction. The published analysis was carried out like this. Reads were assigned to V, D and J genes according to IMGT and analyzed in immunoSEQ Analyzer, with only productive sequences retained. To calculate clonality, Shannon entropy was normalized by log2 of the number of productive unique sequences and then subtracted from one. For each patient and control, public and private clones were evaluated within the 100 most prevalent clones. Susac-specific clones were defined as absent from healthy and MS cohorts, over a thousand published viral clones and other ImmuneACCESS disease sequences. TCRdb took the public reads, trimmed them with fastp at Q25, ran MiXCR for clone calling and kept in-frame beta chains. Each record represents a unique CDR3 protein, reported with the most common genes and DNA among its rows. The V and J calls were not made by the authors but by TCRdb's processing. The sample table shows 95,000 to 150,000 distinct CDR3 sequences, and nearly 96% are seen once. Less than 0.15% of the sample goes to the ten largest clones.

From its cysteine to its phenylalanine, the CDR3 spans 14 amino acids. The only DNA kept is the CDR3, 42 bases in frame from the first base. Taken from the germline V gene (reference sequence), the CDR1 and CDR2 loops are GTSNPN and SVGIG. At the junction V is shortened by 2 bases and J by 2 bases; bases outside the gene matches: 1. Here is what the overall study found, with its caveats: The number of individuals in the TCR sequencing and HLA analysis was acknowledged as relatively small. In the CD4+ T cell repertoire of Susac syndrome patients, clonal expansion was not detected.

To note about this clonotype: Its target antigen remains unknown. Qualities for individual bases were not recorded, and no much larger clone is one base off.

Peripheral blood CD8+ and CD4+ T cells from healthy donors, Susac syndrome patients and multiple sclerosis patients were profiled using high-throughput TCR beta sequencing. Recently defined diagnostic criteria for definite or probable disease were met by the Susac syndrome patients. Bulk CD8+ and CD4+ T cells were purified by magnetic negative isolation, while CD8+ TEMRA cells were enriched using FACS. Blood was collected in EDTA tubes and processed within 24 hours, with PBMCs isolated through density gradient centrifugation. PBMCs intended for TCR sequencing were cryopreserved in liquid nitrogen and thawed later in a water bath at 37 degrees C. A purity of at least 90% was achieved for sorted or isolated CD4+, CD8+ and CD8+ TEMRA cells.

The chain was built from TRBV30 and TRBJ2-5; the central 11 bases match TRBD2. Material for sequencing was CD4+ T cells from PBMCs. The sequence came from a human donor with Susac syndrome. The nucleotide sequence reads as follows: TGTGCCTGGAGTACTAGCGGGGGACAAGAGACCCAGTACTTC. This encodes CAWSTSGGQETQYF.